Sequencing of this T cell receptor beta chain was carried out in a study of human T cells and chemical hapten exposure. V gave up 0 bases and J gave up 6 bases, with 15 bases separating them. Germline-derived CDR1 and CDR2 are MRHNA and SNTAGT. CDR3 length: 15 amino acids. In the authors' workflow: Sample-level TCR yields exhibited a median of approximately 89,000, with a range of about 20,000 to 690,600. MiXCR, applied by TCRdb to the RACE reads, yields one record per CDR3 protein. These V and J calls rely on TCRdb rather than the paper's analysis. In the table there are 270,000 or so distinct CDR3 sequences, around 7.7% of which are singletons. Time point given: pre-sensitization, week 0. As to treatment: therapeutic diphenylcyclopropenone sensitization with weekly scalp DPC. The study drew its donors from alopecia patients who were 18 to 70 years old and suitable for DPC. This clonotype was detected a few times.

V and J are TRBV6-4 and TRBJ2-7; D remains ambiguous. The starting material was whole blood, obtained in connection with sensitization to the hapten diphenylcyclopropenone (DPC). The sequence derives from a young man with alopecia areata. Some clones in this sample may be carry-over from other donors' samples. The CDR3 nucleotides read TGTGCCAGCAGTGACTCGAGCGTCTTCCGTCGCGAGCAGTACGTC. This codes for CASSDSSVFRREQYV.